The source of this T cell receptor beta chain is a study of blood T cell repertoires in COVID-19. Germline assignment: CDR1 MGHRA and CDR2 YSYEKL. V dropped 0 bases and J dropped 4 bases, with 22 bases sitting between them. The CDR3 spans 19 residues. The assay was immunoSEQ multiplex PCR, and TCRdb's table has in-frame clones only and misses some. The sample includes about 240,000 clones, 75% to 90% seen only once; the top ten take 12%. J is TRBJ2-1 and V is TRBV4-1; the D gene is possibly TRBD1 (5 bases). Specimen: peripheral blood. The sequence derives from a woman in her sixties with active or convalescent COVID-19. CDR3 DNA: TGCGCCAGCAGCCAAGAGGGGCCCGGGCAATACAATGCGTACAATGAGCAGTTCTTC. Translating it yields CASSQEGPGQYNAYNEQFF.